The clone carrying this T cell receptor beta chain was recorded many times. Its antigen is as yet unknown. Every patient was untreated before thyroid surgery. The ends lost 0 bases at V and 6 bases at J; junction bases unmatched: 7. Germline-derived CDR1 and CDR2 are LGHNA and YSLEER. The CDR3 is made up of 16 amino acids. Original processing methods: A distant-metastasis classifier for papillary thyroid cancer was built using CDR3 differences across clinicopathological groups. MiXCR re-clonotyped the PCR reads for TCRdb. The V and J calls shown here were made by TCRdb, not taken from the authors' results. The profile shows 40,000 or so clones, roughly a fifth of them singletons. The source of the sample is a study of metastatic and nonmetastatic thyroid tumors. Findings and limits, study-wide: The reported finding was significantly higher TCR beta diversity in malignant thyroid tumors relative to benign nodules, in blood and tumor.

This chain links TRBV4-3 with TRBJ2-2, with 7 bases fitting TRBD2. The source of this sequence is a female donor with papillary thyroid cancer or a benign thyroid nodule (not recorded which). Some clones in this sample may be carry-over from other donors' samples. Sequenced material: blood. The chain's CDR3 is CASSQDLGLGPGELFF. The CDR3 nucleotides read TGCGCCAGCAGCCAAGACCTCGGACTAGGCCCCGGGGAGCTGTTTTTT.